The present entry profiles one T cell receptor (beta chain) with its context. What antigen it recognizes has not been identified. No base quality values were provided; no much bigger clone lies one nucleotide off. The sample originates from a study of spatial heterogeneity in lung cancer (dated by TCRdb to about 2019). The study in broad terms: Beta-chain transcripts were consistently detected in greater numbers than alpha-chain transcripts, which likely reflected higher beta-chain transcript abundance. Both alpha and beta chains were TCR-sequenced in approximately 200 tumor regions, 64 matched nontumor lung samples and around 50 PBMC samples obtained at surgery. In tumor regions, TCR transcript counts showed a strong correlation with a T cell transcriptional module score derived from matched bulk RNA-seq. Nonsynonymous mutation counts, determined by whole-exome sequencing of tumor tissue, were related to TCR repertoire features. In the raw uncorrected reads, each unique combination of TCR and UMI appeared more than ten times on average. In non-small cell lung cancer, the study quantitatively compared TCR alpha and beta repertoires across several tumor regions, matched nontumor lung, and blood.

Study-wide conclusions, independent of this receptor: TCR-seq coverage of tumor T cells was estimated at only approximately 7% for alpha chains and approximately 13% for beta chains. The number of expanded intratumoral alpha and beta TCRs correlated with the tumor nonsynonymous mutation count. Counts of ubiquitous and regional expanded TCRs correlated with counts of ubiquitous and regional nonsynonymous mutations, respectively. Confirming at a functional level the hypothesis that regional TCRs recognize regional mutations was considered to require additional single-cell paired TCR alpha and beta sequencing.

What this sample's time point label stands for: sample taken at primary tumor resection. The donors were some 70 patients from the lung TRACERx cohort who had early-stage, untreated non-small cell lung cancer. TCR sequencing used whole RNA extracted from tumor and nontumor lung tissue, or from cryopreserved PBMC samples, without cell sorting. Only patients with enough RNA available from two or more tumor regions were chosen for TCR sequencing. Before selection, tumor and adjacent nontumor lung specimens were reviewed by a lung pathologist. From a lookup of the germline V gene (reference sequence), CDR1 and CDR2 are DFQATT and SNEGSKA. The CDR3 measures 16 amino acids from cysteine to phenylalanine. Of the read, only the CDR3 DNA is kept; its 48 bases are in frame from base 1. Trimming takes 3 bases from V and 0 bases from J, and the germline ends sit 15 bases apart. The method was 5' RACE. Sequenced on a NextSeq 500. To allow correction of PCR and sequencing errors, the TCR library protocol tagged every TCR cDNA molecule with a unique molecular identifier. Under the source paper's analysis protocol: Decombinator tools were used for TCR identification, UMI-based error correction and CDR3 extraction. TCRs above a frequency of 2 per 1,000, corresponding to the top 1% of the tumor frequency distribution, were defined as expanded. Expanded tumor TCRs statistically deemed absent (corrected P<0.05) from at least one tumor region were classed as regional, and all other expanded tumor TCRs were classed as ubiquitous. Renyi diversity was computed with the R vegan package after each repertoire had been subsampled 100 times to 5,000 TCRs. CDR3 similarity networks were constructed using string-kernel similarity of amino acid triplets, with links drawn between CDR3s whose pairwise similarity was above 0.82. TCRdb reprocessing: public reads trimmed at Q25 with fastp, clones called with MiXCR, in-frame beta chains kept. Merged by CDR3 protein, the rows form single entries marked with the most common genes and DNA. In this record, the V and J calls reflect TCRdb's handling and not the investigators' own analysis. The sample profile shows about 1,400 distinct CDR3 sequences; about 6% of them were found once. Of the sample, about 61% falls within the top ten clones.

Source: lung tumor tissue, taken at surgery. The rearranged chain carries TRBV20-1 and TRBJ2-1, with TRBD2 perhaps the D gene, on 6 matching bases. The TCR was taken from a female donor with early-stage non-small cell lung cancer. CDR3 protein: CSASHGTFSSYNEQFF. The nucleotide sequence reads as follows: TGCAGTGCTAGTCATGGGACTTTTAGCTCCTACAATGAGCAGTTCTTC.